Reported below is one T cell receptor beta chain. CDR1 and CDR2 from the germline V gene are GTSNPN and SVGIG (reference sequence). Trimming cost V 3 bases and J 4 bases, with 9 bases left between them. This CDR3 is built from 13 residues. This sample stems from a study of blood T cell repertoires in COVID-19. Libraries were prepared by immunoSEQ multiplex PCR; TCRdb keeps only in-frame clonotypes and omits some of them. The table lists over 200,000 clones, roughly nine tenths of them singletons. Sequencing was carried out using peripheral blood. The clonotype was recovered from a man aged 35 to 55 with active or convalescent COVID-19. This chain links TRBV30 with TRBJ1-4; a possible D gene is TRBD1 (5 bases). CDR3 bases: TGTGCCTGGAGCCGCGGGGGTAATGAAAAACTGTTTTTT. Translating gives CAWSRGGNEKLFF.